The 8 T cell receptor beta chains in this list originate from one sample, sequenced in a study of graft-versus-host responses after intestinal transplantation. These receptors have no known antigen. Sequenced by immunoSEQ multiplex PCR; TCRdb stores in-frame clones only, minus some. This table holds roughly 93,000 clones, approximately 92% found once. The source material was unstimulated CD8+ T cells sorted from spleen or lymph node cells, sampled before intestinal transplant. Source of these receptors: a human donor who received an intestinal transplant.

V is TRBV27 and J is TRBJ2-7; possible D gene TRBD1, 6 bases. This CDR3 is built from 13 residues. V was cut by 4 bases and J by 3 bases, with 10 bases left in between. The germline CDR1 and CDR2 sequences are MNHEY and SMNVEV (reference sequence). CDR3 nucleotide sequence: TGTGCCAGCAGTTATCAGGGGATCTACGAGCAGTACTTC. Translation gives CASSYQGIYEQYF.

Details on this clone: One junction end does not reproduce the germline sequence, and a read error may be involved. V is TRBV2 and J is TRBJ2-5; 9 bases are a match to TRBD1. Per germline, CDR1 SNHLY and CDR2 FYNNEI. The CDR3 length is 15 residues. The CDR3 spells CASREGTGIQETQYF. The CDR3 nucleotides read TGTGCCAGCAGGGAAGGGACAGGGATCCAAGAGACCCAGTACTTC.

V is TRBV15 and J is TRBJ2-1; perhaps TRBD2 as D (6 bases). Trimming pared 1 base from V and 4 bases from J, leaving 11 bases between. This CDR3 contains 15 residues. Germline values: CDR1 LNHNV, CDR2 YYDKDF (reference sequence). The CDR3 sequence is CATSRGASAYNEQFF. CDR3 coding DNA: TGTGCCACCAGCAGAGGTGCTAGCGCTTACAATGAGCAGTTCTTC.

This clone was counted once. The chain joins TRBV6-5 to TRBJ1-1; TRBD1 might be the D (6 bases). The V end was cut by 5 bases, the J end by 3 bases, with 16 bases between. This CDR3 has 15 amino acids. Germline V gene lookup returns CDR1 MNHEY and CDR2 SVGAGI. CDR3 sequence: CASSAPGQVDTEAFF. As DNA, the CDR3 is TGTGCCAGCAGTGCTCCGGGACAAGTGGACACTGAAGCTTTCTTT.

The chain combines TRBV4-3 with TRBJ1-3, with D perhaps TRBD1 (6 bases). Germline CDR1 is LGHNA and CDR2 is YSLEER. The CDR3 is made up of 15 amino acids. With 4 bases removed from V and 0 bases from J, the gap between germline ends came to 10 bases. CDR3 residues: CASSRDRNSGNTIYF. CDR3 nucleotides: TGCGCCAGCAGCCGAGACAGGAACTCTGGAAACACCATATATTTT.

The chain employs TRBV9 and TRBJ1-2, with 10 bases identical to TRBD1. V trimming: 4 bases; J trimming: 3 bases; junction bases outside the gene matches: 15. CDR1 and CDR2 (germline): SGDLS, YYNGEE. CDR3 length equals 18 residues. The CDR3 region has the DNA TGTGCCAGCAGCACCCGGACAGGGGGAAGGTTAACGGACTATGGCTACACCTTC. It specifies CASSTRTGGRLTDYGYTF.

The CDR3 nucleotides are TGTGCCAGCAGCCAAGAGTTAATGGGAGGGTTGTACAATGAGCAGTTCTTC. Translation: CASSQELMGGLYNEQFF. V gene TRBV4-2 combines with J gene TRBJ2-1, with 7 bases identical to TRBD2. V dropped 0 bases and J dropped 4; count of bases not matched to a gene: 9. The CDR3 has 17 amino acids. The germline V gene encodes CDR1 LGHNA and CDR2 YNFKEQ.

CDR3 residues: CASTLGPGGQETQYF. DNA of the CDR3: TGTGCCAGTACCCTGGGGCCCGGAGGGCAAGAGACCCAGTACTTC. The gene calls are TRBV19 and TRBJ2-5, with a weak D call TRBD2 (6 bases). Trimming pared 7 bases from V and 2 bases from J, leaving 17 bases between. The germline gives CDR1 LNHDA, CDR2 SQIVND (reference sequence). CDR3 length: 15 residues.